These T cell receptor beta chains were read from a single sample in a study of cytotoxic CD8 clonotypes in ibrutinib-treated CLL. TCRdb's copy holds only in-frame clones and misses some; the assay was immunoSEQ multiplex PCR. The table records about 43,000 clones, about two thirds of them present only once. Sample: PBMCs, taken after 12 months of ibrutinib treatment. These receptors were taken from a human donor with chronic lymphocytic leukemia. CDR3s include the opening cysteine and the closing phenylalanine or tryptophan. The order of the fields is J gene, D gene, clone size, V gene, CDR3 protein, CDR3 DNA. The D gene is left open where the match is weak. Clone size is stated in some rows and not others, as once, few, many or a class when expanded.

>TRBJ1-4|-|few|TRBV7-9
CASSPRNRQGKGEKLFF
TGTGCCAGCAGCCCAAGAAATAGGCAGGGGAAAGGCGAAAAACTGTTTTTT
>TRBJ1-5|-|-|TRBV28
CASSRRPWEVPAQPQHF
TGTGCCAGCAGCCGCAGACCTTGGGAGGTTCCTGCTCAGCCCCAGCATTTT
>TRBJ1-2|-|once|TRBV30
CAWSVRQGIDGYTF
TGTGCCTGGAGTGTACGTCAGGGAATCGATGGCTACACCTTC
>TRBJ1-5|-|-|TRBV15
CATSRVRGVGQPQHF
TGTGCCACCAGCAGAGTCAGGGGAGTGGGTCAGCCCCAGCATTTT
>TRBJ1-2|-|-|TRBV14
CASSQGTSATF
TGTGCCAGCAGCCAGGGTACTAGTGCCACCTTC
>TRBJ2-3|TRBD2|-|TRBV5-1
CASSLGGGGRVGDTQYF
TGCGCCAGCAGCTTGGGTGGCGGGGGACGAGTTGGGGATACGCAGTATTTT
>TRBJ2-1|-|large|TRBV27
CASRVLQSYNEQFF
TGTGCCAGCAGGGTTTTGCAGTCTTACAATGAGCAGTTCTTC
>TRBJ1-6|TRBD1|-|TRBV27
CASSFRYGGTGTYYNSPLHF
TGTGCCAGCAGTTTCCGATACGGGGGGACAGGCACCTACTATAATTCACCCCTCCACTTT
>TRBJ1-2|-|-|TRBV10-3
CAISLGDYGYTF
TGTGCCATCAGTTTGGGGGACTATGGCTACACCTTC
>TRBJ1-1|-|-|TRBV7-2
CASSLSAGMNTEAFF
TGTGCCAGCAGCTTATCCGCAGGGATGAACACTGAAGCTTTCTTT
>TRBJ2-5|TRBD1|-|TRBV14
CASSQIGTGGETQYF
TGTGCCAGCAGCCAGATTGGGACAGGGGGAGAGACCCAGTACTTC
>TRBJ2-7|-|-|TRBV5-4
CASSLYSYEQYF
TGTGCCAGCAGCTTATACAGCTACGAGCAGTACTTC
>TRBJ1-2|-|-|TRBV4-1
CASSQARRGYTF
TGCGCCAGCAGCCAAGCCCGTAGAGGCTACACCTTC
>TRBJ2-2|-|once|TRBV5-1
CASSVNTGELFF
TGCGCCAGCAGCGTTAACACCGGGGAGCTGTTTTTT
>TRBJ1-5|-|-|TRBV5-1
CASSLEAGGSNQPQHF
TGCGCCAGCAGCTTGGAGGCAGGCGGGAGCAATCAGCCCCAGCATTTT
>TRBJ1-2|TRBD1|-|TRBV5-1
CASSVRQGIDYGYTF
TGCGCCAGCAGCGTAAGACAGGGTATTGACTATGGCTACACCTTC
>TRBJ1-4|TRBD1|-|TRBV5-1
CASSVGQGWMGEKLFF
TGCGCCAGCAGCGTAGGACAGGGCTGGATGGGAGAAAAACTGTTTTTT
>TRBJ1-4|TRBD1|once|TRBV10-1
CASSVGQGTNEKLFF
TGCGCCAGCAGTGTTGGACAGGGCACTAATGAAAAACTGTTTTTT
>TRBJ2-5|TRBD2|-|TRBV6-1
CASSELAGSPGETQYF
TGTGCCAGCAGTGAACTAGCGGGCTCCCCGGGAGAGACCCAGTACTTC
>TRBJ2-1|-|-|TRBV5-8
CASNQRQIAEFF
TGTGCCAGCAACCAGAGACAAATCGCGGAGTTCTTC
>TRBJ1-1|-|-|TRBV5-1
CASRAGNTEAFF
TGCGCAAGCCGGGCCGGGAACACTGAAGCTTTCTTT
>TRBJ1-3|-|few|TRBV9
CASSVTARGSGNTIYF
TGTGCCAGCAGCGTAACGGCGAGGGGCTCTGGAAACACCATATATTTT
>TRBJ2-2|-|-|TRBV27
CASSSWWGSDTGELFF
TGTGCCAGCAGTTCGTGGTGGGGGTCGGACACCGGGGAGCTGTTTTTT
>TRBJ2-1|TRBD1|-|TRBV11-3
CASSTRQGGSYNEQFF
TGTGCCAGCAGCACCCGACAGGGGGGCTCCTACAATGAGCAGTTCTTC
>TRBJ1-2|-|-|TRBV19
CASSKSGELNYGYTF
TGTGCCAGTAGTAAGTCAGGCGAACTCAACTATGGCTACACCTTC
>TRBJ1-1|-|-|TRBV6-4
CASSPGFVNKENTEAFF
TGTGCCAGCAGCCCCGGGTTTGTCAACAAGGAGAACACTGAAGCTTTCTTT
>TRBJ2-7|TRBD1|few|TRBV10-2
CASFQRTGGEQYF
TGCGCCAGCTTTCAGAGGACAGGAGGCGAGCAGTACTTC
>TRBJ2-1|-|-|TRBV11-2
CASSYLTGTSYNEQFF
TGTGCCAGCAGCTACCTCACAGGGACCTCCTACAATGAGCAGTTCTTC
>TRBJ1-4|TRBD1|-|TRBV29-1
CSVGRDRGEKLFF
TGCAGCGTAGGCCGGGACAGGGGCGAAAAACTGTTTTTT
>TRBJ1-4|-|-|TRBV5-4
CASSLPGREKLFF
TGTGCCAGCAGCTTGCCAGGGCGGGAAAAACTGTTTTTT
>TRBJ2-5|-|-|TRBV6-1
CASSGSQGGEETQYF
TGTGCCAGCAGTGGGTCCCAAGGGGGGGAAGAGACCCAGTACTTC
>TRBJ2-6|-|-|TRBV19
CASTSTGSSGANVLTF
TGTGCCAGTACCTCCACGGGGAGCTCTGGGGCCAACGTCCTGACTTTC
>TRBJ1-1|TRBD1|-|TRBV18
CASSPTTGGTEAFF
TGTGCCAGCTCACCGACGACAGGGGGCACTGAAGCTTTCTTT
>TRBJ1-4|TRBD1|-|TRBV6-5
CASSRLGQKKLFF
TGTGCCAGCAGTCGACTGGGACAGAAGAAACTGTTTTTT
>TRBJ2-3|-|-|TRBV5-1
CASSLAESTTDTQYF
TGCGCCAGCAGCTTGGCCGAATCTACCACAGATACGCAGTATTTT
>TRBJ2-1|-|-|TRBV20-1
CSAVERYEQFF
TGCAGTGCCGTAGAAAGGTATGAGCAGTTCTTC
>TRBJ2-4|-|-|TRBV4-1
CASSQRGSSAKNIQYF
TGCGCCAGCAGCCAAAGGGGCAGCTCAGCCAAAAACATTCAGTACTTC
>TRBJ1-2|-|-|TRBV25-1
CASSDGQSLYGYTF
TGTGCCAGCAGTGACGGCCAGTCCCTCTATGGCTACACCTTC
>TRBJ1-2|-|-|TRBV11-3
CASSNNRDGNNYGYTF
TGTGCCAGCAGCAATAACCGGGACGGTAATAACTATGGCTACACCTTC
>TRBJ2-5|TRBD2|-|TRBV9
CASSYRTSSVGETQYF
TGTGCCAGCAGCTACCGGACTAGCTCAGTGGGGGAGACCCAGTACTTC
>TRBJ2-3|-|-|TRBV11-2
CASTPSGGTDTQYF
TGTGCCAGCACACCCTCGGGGGGCACAGATACGCAGTATTTT
>TRBJ2-3|-|-|TRBV27
CASSLSRNTDTQYF
TGTGCCAGCAGTTTATCGAGGAACACAGATACGCAGTATTTT
>TRBJ1-6|TRBD1|few|TRBV19
CASRDRGNSPLHF
TGTGCCAGCCGGGACAGGGGCAATTCACCCCTCCACTTT
>TRBJ2-2|-|-|TRBV4-1
CASSQDWTNTGELFF
TGCGCCAGCAGCCAAGATTGGACGAACACCGGGGAGCTGTTTTTT